This record concerns one TCR beta chain sequence. Described treatment: roughly 19 received Ad26.COV2.S at low or high dose, single or two shots; roughly five received placebo; per-sample allocation not given. Samples were taken on day 63 after the first vaccine or placebo injection. Cohort 1b enrolled adults aged 18-55 years in Boston. This entry is derived from a study of Ad26.COV2.S vaccination and SARS-CoV-2 variants. The table came from immunoSEQ multiplex PCR; TCRdb's copy has only in-frame clones and leaves some out. The sample carries 360,000 or so clones, about nine tenths recorded once. Sequences were derived from peripheral blood, sampled in a trial of Ad26.COV2.S vaccine versus placebo. This sequence originates from a person aged 18 to 59 who received the Ad26.COV2.S COVID-19 vaccine or a placebo.

The CDR3 region is CASSPPGAASSGNTIYF. The CDR3 DNA sequence: TGTGCCAGCTCACCACCCGGCGCGGCTAGCTCTGGAAACACCATATATTTT. The chain has TRBV18 and TRBJ1-3; D is unresolved. V was clipped by 0 bases and J by 0 bases, with 12 bases between them. This CDR3 has 17 residues. The V gene's germline CDR1 is KGHSH and CDR2 LQKENI. The full variable domain, completed using reference TRBV18 and TRBJ1-3, is NAGVMQNPRHLVRRRGQEARLRCSPMKGHSHVYWYRQLPEEGLKFMVYLQKENIIDESGMPKERFSAEFPKEGPSILRIQQVVRGDSAAYFCASSPPGAASSGNTIYFGEGSWLTVV.